A single sample is the source of the 20 T cell receptor beta chains below, sequenced in a study of human T cells and chemical hapten exposure. TCRdb re-called the RACE reads through MiXCR, storing one row per CDR3 protein. The sample lists tens of thousands of distinct CDR3 sequences, 10% to 15% occurring once. Time point meaning: patch test 3, about 24 weeks after DPC sensitization. Specified treatment: therapeutic diphenylcyclopropenone sensitization with weekly scalp DPC. This specimen was whole blood, taken in connection with sensitization to the hapten diphenylcyclopropenone (DPC). The receptors were sampled from a woman in her forties or fifties with alopecia areata. Some clones in this sample may be carry-over from other donors' samples.

This clonotype came up many times. The chain uses TRBV20-1 and TRBJ2-1; D is uncertain. Germline V gives CDR1 DFQATT, CDR2 SNEGSKA (reference sequence). There are 14 residues in the CDR3. Trimming cost V 5 bases and J 0 bases, with 11 bases left between them. CDR3 bases: TGCAGTGCTGATGCAGAGAGCTCCTACAATGAGCAGTTCTTC. Residues: CSADAESSYNEQFF.

V is TRBV11-3 and J is TRBJ2-7; unclear D gene. Germline V gene lookup returns CDR1 SGHNT and CDR2 YENEEA. V lost 1 base and J 6 bases, leaving 10 bases between the germline ends. CDR3 length: 13 amino acids. This CDR3 reads CASSLVAASEQYF. CDR3 sequence (DNA): TGTGCCAGCAGCTTAGTCGCGGCCAGCGAGCAGTACTTC.

Only a few counts were recorded for this clonotype. The chain couples TRBV30 to TRBJ1-1; 7 nucleotides match TRBD1. Germline V gene sequence: CDR1 GTSNPN, CDR2 SVGIG (reference sequence). The CDR3 contains 12 residues. The V gene end was trimmed by 0 bases and the J gene end by 12 bases; junction bases not matched to a gene: 7. CDR3 loop: CAWSVLQGISFF. The CDR3 bases are TGTGCCTGGAGTGTACTACAGGGGATATCTTTCTTT.

Details on this clonotype: This may be a read error, as it is one base from a much larger clone. The chain links TRBV29-1 to TRBJ2-7; D is perhaps TRBD2 (6 bases). Germline lookup yields CDR1 SQVTM and CDR2 ANQGSEA. The CDR3 has 13 residues. The chain's CDR3 is CSARLATRYEQNF. DNA of the CDR3: TGCAGCGCCAGGCTAGCGACGCGGTACGAGCAGAACTTC.

The chain combines TRBV29-1 with TRBJ1-1, with a possible D match to TRBD1 (5 bases). Deletions cut 6 bases from V and 0 bases from J, with 14 bases between. Germline-derived CDR1 and CDR2 are SQVTM and ANQGSEA. This CDR3 has 14 residues. The CDR3 spells CSVTVPFMNTEAFF. The CDR3 DNA reads TGCAGCGTGACAGTCCCGTTCATGAACACTGAAGCTTTCTTT.

Comment on this clonotype: An end of the junction does not agree with germline; a read error may underlie this. The rearrangement uses TRBV6-5 and TRBJ1-3; unclear D gene. CDR1 MNHEY and CDR2 SVGAGI come from the germline V gene. This CDR3 contains 14 residues. CDR3 residues: CVSSTPDSGNTIYF. In nucleotides, the CDR3 is TGTGTCAGCAGCACCCCCGACTCTGGAAACACCATATATTTT.

This clonotype was recorded many times. This sequence joins TRBV5-8 and TRBJ2-5, with 7 positions matching TRBD1. The CDR3 runs 14 residues. The ends lost 5 bases at V and 4 bases at J; junction bases unmatched: 8. The germline V gene encodes CDR1 SGHTS and CDR2 YDEGEE. In DNA form, the CDR3 reads TGTGCCAGCAGTGGGGACAGTCTTCGAGAGACCCAGTACTTC. Encoded protein: CASSGDSLRETQYF.

This clonotype was recorded many times. J is TRBJ2-3 and V is TRBV9, with 11 bases fitting TRBD2. This CDR3 has 17 amino acids. Germline V CDR1 and CDR2: SGDLS, YYNGEE. The junction had 3 bases not matched to a gene; V was cut back by 0 bases and J by 0 bases. CDR3 amino acids: CASSVDSGRASTDTQYF. The DNA of the CDR3 is TGTGCCAGCAGCGTAGATAGCGGGAGGGCTAGCACAGATACGCAGTATTTT.

V is TRBV7-9 and J is TRBJ1-3; D call uncertain. Germline loops: CDR1 SEHNR, CDR2 FQNEAQ (reference sequence). V gave up 5 bases and J gave up 2 bases, with 16 bases separating them. The CDR3 has 16 residues. The CDR3 bases are TGTGCCAGCAGCCCCCTCCCTGGGGTTGCTGGAAACACCATATATTTT. It translates to CASSPLPGVAGNTIYF.

This clonotype has ten or more counts. The gene calls are TRBV10-2 and TRBJ2-1; D unclear. CDR3 length equals 15 residues. V lost 0 bases to trimming and J lost 5 bases, with 11 bases between them. CDR1 WSHSY and CDR2 SAAADI come from the germline V gene. The CDR3 spells CASSESFGPNNEQFF. For the CDR3, the DNA is TGCGCCAGCAGTGAGTCGTTCGGACCTAACAATGAGCAGTTCTTC.

V usage is TRBV5-1 and J usage is TRBJ2-3; TRBD2 aligns across 7 bases. CDR1 SGHRS and CDR2 YFSETQ come from the germline V gene. The CDR3 runs 15 residues. Losses at the gene ends were 1 base for V and 5 bases for J; bases not matched to a gene: 7. The CDR3 bases are TGCGCCAGCAGCTTGATGGGAGGGAGTCAAGATACGCAGTATTTT. Protein: CASSLMGGSQDTQYF.

The V call is TRBV5-1, the J call TRBJ2-7; possibly TRBD1 for D (5 bases). The CDR3 extends over 15 amino acids. In germline, CDR1 is SGHRS, CDR2 YFSETQ. The V and J ends lost 0 bases and 0 bases respectively, with 10 bases between them. CDR3 region: CASSLDRSSSYEQYF. The CDR3 region has the DNA TGCGCCAGCAGCTTGGACAGGTCCAGCTCCTACGAGCAGTACTTC.

This clonotype was detected ten times or more. V is TRBV18 and J is TRBJ2-5; D remains unclear. The CDR3 is 18 amino acids. V dropped 2 bases and J dropped 0 bases, with 19 bases sitting between them. Germline-derived CDR1 and CDR2 are KGHSH and LQKENI. The CDR3 spells CASSPTLMTVSYQETQYF. The CDR3 coding sequence is TGTGCCAGCTCACCAACGCTGATGACTGTTTCATACCAAGAGACCCAGTACTTC.

This clonotype was seen a handful of times. The chain links TRBV11-2 to TRBJ2-7; possibly TRBD1 for D (5 bases). The ends were cut back, 2 bases at V and 6 bases at J, with 17 bases in the middle. Germline V gives CDR1 SGHAT, CDR2 FQNNGV. CDR3 size: 15 residues. This CDR3 reads CASSLSPDSVGEQYF. In DNA, the CDR3 is TGTGCCAGCAGCTTATCCCCAGACAGCGTAGGCGAGCAGTACTTC.

This clonotype has a count of ten or more. The rearrangement joins TRBV13 to TRBJ2-7, with D unclear. The CDR3 has 13 amino acids. Trimming stripped 3 bases from V and 2 bases from J, with 8 bases between. Germline V gene data show CDR1 as PRHDT and CDR2 as FYEKMQ (reference sequence). Written as DNA, the CDR3 is TGTGCCAGCAGCTTGTCTAGAACCTACGAGCAGTACTTC. As protein: CASSLSRTYEQYF.

CDR3 region: CASSPEGGSNQPQHF. CDR3 nucleotides: TGTGCCAGCTCACCAGAAGGGGGGAGCAATCAGCCCCAGCATTTT. The chain combines TRBV18 with TRBJ1-5, with D possibly matching TRBD1 (6 bases). Trimming took off 2 bases at V and 1 base at J, with 9 bases between the two ends. Per germline, CDR1 KGHSH and CDR2 LQKENI. This CDR3 comprises 15 residues. Together with reference TRBV18 and TRBJ1-5, the CDR3 gives the full variable domain: NAGVMQNPRHLVRRRGQEARLRCSPMKGHSHVYWYRQLPEEGLKFMVYLQKENIIDESGMPKERFSAEFPKEGPSILRIQQVVRGDSAAYFCASSPEGGSNQPQHFGDGTRLSIL.

This clonotype was recorded many times. The J gene is TRBJ2-2, the V gene TRBV2, with 11 nucleotides matching TRBD2. In germline, CDR1 is SNHLY, CDR2 FYNNEI. V gave up 1 base and J gave up 5 bases; unmatched junction bases: 3. The CDR3 has 16 residues. The CDR3 DNA is TGTGCCAGCAGTGAAGAACTAGCGGGAGTTACCGGGGAGCTGTTTTTT. This translates into CASSEELAGVTGELFF.

In this sample, this clonotype turned up a few times. The genes are TRBV27 and TRBJ2-1; perhaps D is TRBD1 or TRBD2 (5 bases each). Germline CDR1 is MNHEY and CDR2 is SMNVEV (reference sequence). The V end was cut by 3 bases, the J end by 2 bases, with 17 bases between. The CDR3 totals 17 residues. In nucleotides, the CDR3 is TGTGCCAGCAGTTTCGAAACCGGGACCGCCGCCTACAATGAGCAGTTCTTC. Protein: CASSFETGTAAYNEQFF.

There are many counts of this clonotype. The V and J genes are TRBV29-1 and TRBJ2-7, with D possibly matching TRBD2 (5 bases). This CDR3 spans 13 amino acids. CDR1 is SQVTM, CDR2 ANQGSEA, per germline. V was clipped by 6 bases and J by 2 bases, with 14 bases between them. The CDR3 loop reads CSVGGSGAYEQYF. In DNA, the CDR3 is TGCAGCGTCGGAGGTTCAGGCGCCTACGAGCAGTACTTC.

This clonotype occurred a few times. The rearrangement joins TRBV29-1 to TRBJ1-1; the D is unclear. From germline, CDR1 is SQVTM and CDR2 ANQGSEA. The CDR3 consists of 12 residues. V lost 4 bases and J lost 5, with 11 bases in between. In DNA form, the CDR3 reads TGCAGCGTTGCGACCGAAGAAACTGAAGCTTTCTTT. Protein sequence: CSVATEETEAFF.